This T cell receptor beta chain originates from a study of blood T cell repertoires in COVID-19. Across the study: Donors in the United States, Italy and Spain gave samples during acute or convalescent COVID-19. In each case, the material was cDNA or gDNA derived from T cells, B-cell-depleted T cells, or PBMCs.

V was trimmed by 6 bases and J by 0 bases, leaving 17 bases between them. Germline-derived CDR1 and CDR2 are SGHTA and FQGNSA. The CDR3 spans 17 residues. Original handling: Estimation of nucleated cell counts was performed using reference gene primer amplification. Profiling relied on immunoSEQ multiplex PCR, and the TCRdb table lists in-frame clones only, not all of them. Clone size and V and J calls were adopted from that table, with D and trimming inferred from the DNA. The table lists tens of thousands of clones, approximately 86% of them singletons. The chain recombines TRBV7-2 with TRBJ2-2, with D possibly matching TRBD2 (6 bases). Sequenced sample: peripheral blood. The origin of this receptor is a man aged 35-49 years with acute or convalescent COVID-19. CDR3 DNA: TGTGCCAGCAGTCCCCCGTGGGGGGTCACGAACACCGGGGAGCTGTTTTTT. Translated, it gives CASSPPWGVTNTGELFF.